This T cell receptor beta chain was captured in a study of blood T cell repertoires in COVID-19. Looking at the study overall: Sources were T cells, B-cell-depleted T cells, or PBMCs; the material itself was cDNA or gDNA.

Methods used by the authors: Amplification of reference gene primers was used by the study to estimate nucleated cell counts. Clones were sequenced by immunoSEQ multiplex PCR, and TCRdb holds only the in-frame ones, with some missing. That table supplies the V and J calls and clone size; D and trimming were determined from the DNA. The table lists fewer than 150,000 clones, roughly 85% of them singletons. The source material was peripheral blood. This TCR was sampled from a man aged 40-49 years with acute or convalescent COVID-19.

The CDR3 DNA follows: TGCGCCAGCACGTCCAGGCGGGGCGGTGAAGCTTTCTTT. Residues: CASTSRRGGEAFF. The rearrangement uses TRBV10-1 and TRBJ1-1; D might be TRBD1 (5 bases). Germline CDR1 is WNHNN and CDR2 is SYGVQD (reference sequence). V lost 7 bases and J 7 bases, leaving 16 bases between the germline ends. This CDR3 contains 13 residues.